The TCR beta chain under discussion was sequenced for a study of cytomegalovirus exposure and HLA in healthy donors. Study conclusions and caveats: The classifier reportedly diagnosed cytomegalovirus status with high sensitivity and specificity. It was approximately 150 TCR beta chains that were listed as cytomegalovirus-associated. That first-cohort TCR clusters tended to co-occur in the 120 or so validation repertoires was found in a later analysis.

To note about this clone: What it binds is not known.

Separation from the roughly 670-subject first cohort characterized the roughly 120-subject validation cohort, to which the donors belonged. This CDR3 spans 16 amino acids. In germline, CDR1 is SGHRS, CDR2 YFSETQ. Deletions cut 0 bases from V and 1 base from J, with 10 bases between. Profiled with immunoSEQ multiplex PCR; TCRdb holds only in-frame clones, not every one. The table shows around 150,000 clones, with roughly 86% occurring only once. The sequence was obtained from a woman under 30 in good health and CMV-seropositive. J is TRBJ2-2 and V is TRBV5-1; weak D call: TRBD1 (6 bases). The sequencing input was PBMCs. CDR3 in DNA: TGCGCCAGCAGCTTGGTAGCCAGGGGGAACACCGGGGAGCTGTTTTTT. Its protein product is CASSLVARGNTGELFF.